This TCR beta chain was profiled in a study of cytomegalovirus exposure and HLA in healthy donors. Study-level results: As confirmed in vitro, a few CMV-associated chains were specific for CMV antigens. The investigators catalogued 164 TCR beta chains as cytomegalovirus-associated. Both high specificity and high sensitivity reportedly marked the classifier's diagnosis of cytomegalovirus status.

Produced via immunoSEQ multiplex PCR; TCRdb's table is partial and in-frame only. The sample records 150,000 to 250,000 clones, 70% to 85% being singletons. This clone was recorded only once. No antigen is known for it. The germline V gene has CDR1 SGHVS and CDR2 FQNEAQ. Trimming cost V 3 bases and J 2 bases, with 8 bases left between them. This CDR3 has 14 amino acids. Sequenced material: PBMCs. The receptor's source is a woman aged 25 to 39 in good health and CMV-seropositive. The chain employs TRBV7-8 and TRBJ2-1, with D unresolved. The CDR3 DNA sequence: TGTGCCAGCAGCTTCCCACCTACCTACAATGAGCAGTTCTTC. It encodes CASSFPPTYNEQFF.